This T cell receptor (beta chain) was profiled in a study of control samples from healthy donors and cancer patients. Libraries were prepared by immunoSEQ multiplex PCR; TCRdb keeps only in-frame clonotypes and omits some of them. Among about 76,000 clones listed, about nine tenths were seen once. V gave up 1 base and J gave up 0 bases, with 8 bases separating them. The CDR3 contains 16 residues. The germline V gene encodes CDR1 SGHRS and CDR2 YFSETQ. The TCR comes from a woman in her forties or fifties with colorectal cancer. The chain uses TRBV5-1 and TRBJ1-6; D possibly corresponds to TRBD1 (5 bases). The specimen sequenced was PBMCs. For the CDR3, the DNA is TGCGCCAGCAGCTTGATGGGGGGCTCCTATAATTCACCCCTCCACTTT. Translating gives CASSLMGGSYNSPLHF.